The rows below give T cell receptor beta chains drawn from one sample of a study of cytomegalovirus exposure and HLA in healthy donors. Method: immunoSEQ multiplex PCR; TCRdb's copy keeps in-frame clones and lacks some. Among around 190,000 clones listed, more than 70% were seen once. The sequenced sample was PBMCs. The receptors originated from a woman aged 40-49 years in good health and CMV-seronegative. The CDR3 runs from the conserved cysteine through the conserved F or W. Each record gives: D gene, clone size, V gene, CDR3 length, J gene, CDR3 protein, CDR3 DNA. A D gene is named only where the DNA matches it firmly. Clone size is not always given. Where it is, it says once, few, many or a class for expanded clones.

d_gene: TRBD1; abundance: .; v_gene: TRBV7-9; len: 13; j_gene: TRBJ1-1; CDR3aa: CASSSDRVGEAFF; CDR3nt: TGTGCCAGCAGCAGCGACAGGGTGGGAGAAGCTTTCTTT
d_gene: TRBD2; abundance: .; v_gene: TRBV28; len: 14; j_gene: TRBJ2-7; CDR3aa: CASSLRTSGYEQYF; CDR3nt: TGTGCCAGCAGTTTAAGGACTAGCGGCTACGAGCAGTACTTC
d_gene: .; abundance: .; v_gene: TRBV21-1; len: 17; j_gene: TRBJ2-1; CDR3aa: CASSIQTSGSFHNEQFF; CDR3nt: TGTGCCAGCAGCATTCAGACTAGCGGGAGTTTCCACAATGAGCAGTTCTTC
d_gene: .; abundance: once; v_gene: TRBV5-4; len: 17; j_gene: TRBJ2-3; CDR3aa: CASSARMGGSVTDTQYF; CDR3nt: TGTGCCAGCAGCGCCCGGATGGGGGGATCAGTAACAGATACGCAGTATTTT
d_gene: .; abundance: .; v_gene: TRBV7-3; len: 13; j_gene: TRBJ1-1; CDR3aa: CASSLNRDTEAFF; CDR3nt: TGTGCCAGCAGCTTGAACAGGGACACTGAAGCTTTCTTT
d_gene: .; abundance: .; v_gene: TRBV9; len: 15; j_gene: TRBJ1-3; CDR3aa: CASSGNMISGNTIYF; CDR3nt: TGTGCCAGCAGCGGAAACATGATCTCTGGAAACACCATATATTTT
d_gene: .; abundance: .; v_gene: TRBV20-1; len: 11; j_gene: TRBJ2-7; CDR3aa: CSARYRYEQYF; CDR3nt: TGCAGTGCTAGGTATAGATACGAGCAGTACTTC
d_gene: TRBD1; abundance: .; v_gene: TRBV7-2; len: 14; j_gene: TRBJ1-2; CDR3aa: CASSSGQGNYGYTF; CDR3nt: TGTGCCAGCAGCTCGGGACAGGGGAACTATGGCTACACCTTC
d_gene: .; abundance: .; v_gene: TRBV9; len: 14; j_gene: TRBJ2-2; CDR3aa: CASRGSPDTGELFF; CDR3nt: TGTGCCAGCAGGGGGAGCCCCGACACCGGGGAGCTGTTTTTT
d_gene: .; abundance: .; v_gene: TRBV7-9; len: 15; j_gene: TRBJ1-1; CDR3aa: CASRDPGLMNTEAFF; CDR3nt: TGTGCCAGCAGAGATCCAGGGCTCATGAACACTGAAGCTTTCTTT
d_gene: TRBD1; abundance: .; v_gene: TRBV5-6; len: 14; j_gene: TRBJ2-7; CDR3aa: CASRTGQSSYEQYF; CDR3nt: TGTGCCAGCAGAACGGGACAGAGCTCCTACGAGCAGTACTTC
d_gene: TRBD1; abundance: .; v_gene: TRBV10-3; len: 13; j_gene: TRBJ1-5; CDR3aa: CAIKGRGNQPQHF; CDR3nt: TGTGCCATCAAGGGCAGGGGGAACCAGCCCCAGCATTTT
d_gene: .; abundance: .; v_gene: TRBV19; len: 16; j_gene: TRBJ1-2; CDR3aa: CASSISLWDTVYGYTF; CDR3nt: TGTGCCAGTAGTATTAGTCTTTGGGACACGGTCTATGGCTACACCTTC
d_gene: TRBD1; abundance: .; v_gene: TRBV29-1; len: 17; j_gene: TRBJ1-2; CDR3aa: CSTGDVPGQGANYGYTF; CDR3nt: TGCAGCACTGGGGACGTGCCGGGACAGGGGGCCAACTATGGCTACACCTTC
d_gene: TRBD1; abundance: .; v_gene: TRBV18; len: 15; j_gene: TRBJ2-2; CDR3aa: CASSWDRQTSGELFF; CDR3nt: TGTGCCAGCTCCTGGGACAGACAAACTTCTGGGGAGCTGTTTTTT
d_gene: .; abundance: .; v_gene: TRBV6-6; len: 14; j_gene: TRBJ1-1; CDR3aa: CASSRAGVVSEAFF; CDR3nt: TGTGCCAGCAGTAGAGCAGGGGTAGTGTCTGAAGCTTTCTTT
d_gene: TRBD1; abundance: .; v_gene: TRBV7-2; len: 16; j_gene: TRBJ1-2; CDR3aa: CASSLEVGGAESGYTF; CDR3nt: TGTGCCAGCAGCTTAGAGGTAGGGGGCGCGGAATCTGGCTACACCTTC
d_gene: TRBD2; abundance: .; v_gene: TRBV28; len: 16; j_gene: TRBJ2-2; CDR3aa: CASSLAASGNTGELFF; CDR3nt: TGTGCCAGCAGTTTAGCGGCTAGCGGGAACACCGGGGAGCTGTTTTTT
d_gene: .; abundance: .; v_gene: TRBV15; len: 14; j_gene: TRBJ1-5; CDR3aa: CATSRTAYNQPQHF; CDR3nt: TGTGCCACCAGCAGGACAGCCTACAATCAGCCCCAGCATTTT
d_gene: .; abundance: once; v_gene: TRBV14; len: 12; j_gene: TRBJ1-4; CDR3aa: CASSQVNEKLFF; CDR3nt: TGTGCCAGCAGCCAAGTAAATGAAAAACTGTTTTTT
d_gene: TRBD1; abundance: few; v_gene: TRBV11-2; len: 14; j_gene: TRBJ2-5; CDR3aa: CASSLGQGAETQYF; CDR3nt: TGTGCCAGCAGCTTGGGACAGGGGGCAGAGACCCAGTACTTC
d_gene: .; abundance: .; v_gene: TRBV6-1; len: 16; j_gene: TRBJ2-2; CDR3aa: CASSAGGPYNTGELFF; CDR3nt: TGTGCCAGCAGTGCCGGAGGACCCTATAACACCGGGGAGCTGTTTTTT
d_gene: .; abundance: once; v_gene: TRBV18; len: 16; j_gene: TRBJ1-3; CDR3aa: CASCPARLYSGNTIYF; CDR3nt: TGTGCCAGCTGTCCAGCGCGGTTGTACTCTGGAAACACCATATATTTT